Included here is one T cell receptor beta chain sequence, with context. The data stem from a study of T cell changes during pregnancy in multiple sclerosis. Clones were sequenced by immunoSEQ multiplex PCR, and TCRdb holds only the in-frame ones, with some missing. The top ten clones hold about 0.9% of a sample with about 100,000 clones, around 93% of them seen once. This CDR3 spans 15 amino acids. CDR1 is SGHDT and CDR2 is YYEEEE in the germline V gene. Germline trimming cut 4 bases from V and 4 bases from J; bases unmatched to any gene: 7. The sequences come from peripheral blood, collected before pregnancy. This clonotype was obtained from a female donor with multiple sclerosis, enrolled in a pregnancy study. The chain combines TRBV5-6 with TRBJ1-2; 10 bases are shared with TRBD1. In nucleotides, the CDR3 is TGTGCCAGCAGCCCCCGGGACAGGGGTACCTATGGCTACACCTTC. Its translation is CASSPRDRGTYGYTF. Based on the CDR3 plus reference TRBV5-6 and TRBJ1-2, the full variable domain is DAGVTQSPTHLIKTRGQQVTLRCSPKSGHDTVSWYQQALGQGPQFIFQYYEEEERQRGNFPDRFSGHQFPNYSSELNVNALLLGDSALYLCASSPRDRGTYGYTFGSGTRLTVV.